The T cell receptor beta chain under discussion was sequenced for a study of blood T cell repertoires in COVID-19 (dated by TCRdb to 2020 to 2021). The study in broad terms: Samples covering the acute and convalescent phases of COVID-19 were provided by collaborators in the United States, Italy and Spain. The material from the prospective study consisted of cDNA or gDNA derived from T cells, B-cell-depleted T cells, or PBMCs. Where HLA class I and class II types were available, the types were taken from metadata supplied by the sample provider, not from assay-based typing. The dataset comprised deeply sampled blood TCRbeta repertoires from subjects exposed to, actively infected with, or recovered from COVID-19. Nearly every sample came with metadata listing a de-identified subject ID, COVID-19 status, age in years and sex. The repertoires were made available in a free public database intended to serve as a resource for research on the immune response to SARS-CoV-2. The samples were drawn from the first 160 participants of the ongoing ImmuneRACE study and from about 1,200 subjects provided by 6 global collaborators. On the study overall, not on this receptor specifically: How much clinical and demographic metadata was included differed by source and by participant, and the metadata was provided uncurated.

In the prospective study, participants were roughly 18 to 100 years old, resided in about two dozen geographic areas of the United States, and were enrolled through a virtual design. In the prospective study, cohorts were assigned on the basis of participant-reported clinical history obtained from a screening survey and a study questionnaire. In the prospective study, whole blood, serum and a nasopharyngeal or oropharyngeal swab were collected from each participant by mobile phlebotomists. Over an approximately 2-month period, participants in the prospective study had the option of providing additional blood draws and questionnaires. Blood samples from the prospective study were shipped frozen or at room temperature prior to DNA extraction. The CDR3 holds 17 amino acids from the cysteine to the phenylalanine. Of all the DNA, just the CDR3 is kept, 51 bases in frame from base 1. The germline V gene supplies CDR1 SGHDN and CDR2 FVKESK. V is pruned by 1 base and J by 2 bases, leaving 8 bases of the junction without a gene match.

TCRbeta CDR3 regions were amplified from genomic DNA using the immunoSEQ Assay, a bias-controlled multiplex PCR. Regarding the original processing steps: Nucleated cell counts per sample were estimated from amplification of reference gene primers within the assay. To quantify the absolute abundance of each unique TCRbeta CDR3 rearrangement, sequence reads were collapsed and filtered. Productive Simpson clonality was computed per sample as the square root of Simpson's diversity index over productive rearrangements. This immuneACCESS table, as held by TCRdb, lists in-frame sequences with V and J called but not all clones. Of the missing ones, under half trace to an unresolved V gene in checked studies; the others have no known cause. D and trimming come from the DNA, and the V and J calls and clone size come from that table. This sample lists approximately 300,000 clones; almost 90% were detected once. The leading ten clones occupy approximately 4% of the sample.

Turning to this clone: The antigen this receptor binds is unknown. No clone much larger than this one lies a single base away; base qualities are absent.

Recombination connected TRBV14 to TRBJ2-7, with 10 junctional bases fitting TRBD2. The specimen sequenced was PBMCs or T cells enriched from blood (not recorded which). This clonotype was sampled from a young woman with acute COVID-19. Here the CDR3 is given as CASSQAGASGSPYEQYF. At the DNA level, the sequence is TGTGCCAGCAGCCAAGCCGGGGCTAGCGGGAGCCCCTACGAGCAGTACTTC.